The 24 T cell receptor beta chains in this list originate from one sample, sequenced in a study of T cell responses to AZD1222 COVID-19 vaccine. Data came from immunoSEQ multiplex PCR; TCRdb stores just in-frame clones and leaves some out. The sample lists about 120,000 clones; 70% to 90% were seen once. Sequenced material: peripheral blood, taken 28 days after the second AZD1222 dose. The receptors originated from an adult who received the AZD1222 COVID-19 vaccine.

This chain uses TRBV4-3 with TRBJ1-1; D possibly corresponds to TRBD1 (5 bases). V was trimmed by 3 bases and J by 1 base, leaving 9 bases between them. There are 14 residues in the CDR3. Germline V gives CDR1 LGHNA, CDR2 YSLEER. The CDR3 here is CASSHSTGNTEAFF. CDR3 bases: TGCGCCAGCAGCCACTCTACAGGGAACACTGAAGCTTTCTTT.

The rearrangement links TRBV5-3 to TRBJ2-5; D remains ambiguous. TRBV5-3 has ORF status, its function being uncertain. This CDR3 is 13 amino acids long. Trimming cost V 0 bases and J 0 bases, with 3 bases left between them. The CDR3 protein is CARSLDYQETQYF. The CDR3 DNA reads TGTGCCAGAAGCTTGGATTACCAAGAGACCCAGTACTTC.

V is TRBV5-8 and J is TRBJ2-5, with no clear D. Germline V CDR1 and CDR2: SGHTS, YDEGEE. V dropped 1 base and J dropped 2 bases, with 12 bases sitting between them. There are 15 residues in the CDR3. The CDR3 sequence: CASSLPAPLQETQYF. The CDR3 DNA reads TGTGCCAGCAGCTTGCCAGCCCCACTGCAAGAGACCCAGTACTTC. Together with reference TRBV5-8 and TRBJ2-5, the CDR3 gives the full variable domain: EAGVTQSPTHLIKTRGQQATLRCSPISGHTSVYWYQQALGLGLQFLLWYDEGEERNRGNFPPRFSGRQFPNYSSELNVNALELEDSALYLCASSLPAPLQETQYFGPGTRLLVL.

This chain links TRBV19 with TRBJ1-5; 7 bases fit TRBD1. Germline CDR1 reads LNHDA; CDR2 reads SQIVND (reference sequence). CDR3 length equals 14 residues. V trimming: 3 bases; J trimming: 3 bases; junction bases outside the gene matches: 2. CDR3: CASSIDRANQPQHF. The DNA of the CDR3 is TGTGCCAGTAGTATTGACAGGGCCAATCAGCCCCAGCATTTT.

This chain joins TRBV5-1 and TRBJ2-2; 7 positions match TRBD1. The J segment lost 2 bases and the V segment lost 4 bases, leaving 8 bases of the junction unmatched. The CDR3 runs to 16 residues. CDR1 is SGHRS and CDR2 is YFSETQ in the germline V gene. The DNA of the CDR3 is TGCGCCAGCAGCCCAACCGGGACAGCCAACACCGGGGAGCTGTTTTTT. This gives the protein CASSPTGTANTGELFF. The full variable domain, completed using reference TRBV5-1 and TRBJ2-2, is KAGVTQTPRYLIKTRGQQVTLSCSPISGHRSVSWYQQTPGQGLQFLFEYFSETQRNKGNFPGRFSGRQFSNSRSEMNVSTLELGDSALYLCASSPTGTANTGELFFGEGSRLTVL.

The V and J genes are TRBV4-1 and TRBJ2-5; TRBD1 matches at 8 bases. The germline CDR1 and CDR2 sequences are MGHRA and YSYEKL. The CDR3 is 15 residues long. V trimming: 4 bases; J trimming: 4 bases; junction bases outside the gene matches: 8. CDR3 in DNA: TGCGCCAGCAGCCCGAGGCACAGGGGGTTAGAGACCCAGTACTTC. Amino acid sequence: CASSPRHRGLETQYF.

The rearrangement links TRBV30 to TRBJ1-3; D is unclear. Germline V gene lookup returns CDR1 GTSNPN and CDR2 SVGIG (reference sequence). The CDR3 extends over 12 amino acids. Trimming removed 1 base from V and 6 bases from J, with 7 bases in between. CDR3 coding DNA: TGTGCCTGGAGTGCCGTCTTAAACACCATATATTTT. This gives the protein CAWSAVLNTIYF.

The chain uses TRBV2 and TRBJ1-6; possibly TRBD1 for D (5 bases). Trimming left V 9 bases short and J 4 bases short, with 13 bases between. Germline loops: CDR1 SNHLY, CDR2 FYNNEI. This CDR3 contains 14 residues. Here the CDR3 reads CASAPGRYNSPLHF. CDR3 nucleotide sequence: TGTGCCAGTGCCCCGGGACGGTATAATTCACCCCTCCACTTT.

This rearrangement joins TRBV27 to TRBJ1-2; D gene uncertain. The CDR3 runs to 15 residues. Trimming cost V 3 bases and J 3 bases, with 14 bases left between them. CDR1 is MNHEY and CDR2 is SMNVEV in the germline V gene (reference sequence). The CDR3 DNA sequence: TGTGCCAGCAGTTTGATCGAGGGCTGGGACTATGGCTACACCTTC. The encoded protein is CASSLIEGWDYGYTF.

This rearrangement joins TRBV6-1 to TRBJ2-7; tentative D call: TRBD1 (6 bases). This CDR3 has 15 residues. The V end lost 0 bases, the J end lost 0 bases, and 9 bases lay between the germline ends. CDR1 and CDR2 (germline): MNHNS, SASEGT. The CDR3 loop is CASSEATGSSYEQYF. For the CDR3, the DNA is TGTGCCAGCAGTGAAGCAACAGGGAGCTCCTACGAGCAGTACTTC.

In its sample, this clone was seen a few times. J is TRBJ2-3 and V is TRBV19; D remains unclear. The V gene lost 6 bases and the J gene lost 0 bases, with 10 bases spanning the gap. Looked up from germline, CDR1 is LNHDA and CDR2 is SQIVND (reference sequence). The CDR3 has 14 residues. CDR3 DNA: TGTGCCAGTAGCCCGTTCCCTAGCACAGATACGCAGTATTTT. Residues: CASSPFPSTDTQYF. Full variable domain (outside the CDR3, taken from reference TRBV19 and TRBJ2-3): DGGITQSPKYLFRKEGQNVTLSCEQNLNHDAMYWYRQDPGQGLRLIYYSQIVNDFQKGDIAEGYSVSREKKESFPLTVTSAQKNPTAFYLCASSPFPSTDTQYFGPGTRLTVL.

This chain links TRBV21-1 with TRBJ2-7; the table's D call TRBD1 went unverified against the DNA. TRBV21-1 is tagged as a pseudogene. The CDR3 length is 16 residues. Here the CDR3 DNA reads TGTGCCAGCAGCAAAGAAGGGCTGGGGACAGCCTACGAGCAGTACTTC. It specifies CASSKEGLGTAYEQYF.

As DNA, the CDR3 is TGTGCCAGCATCCCCGATGGGCCGACAGGGTGCGGCGTAAACGGCTACACCTTC. It codes for CASIPDGPTGCGVNGYTF. The chain links TRBV7-6 to TRBJ1-2; 7 bases fit TRBD1. There are 18 residues in the CDR3. V was pared by 7 bases and J by 8 bases, with 25 bases of the junction left unmatched. Germline V CDR1 and CDR2: SGHVS, FNYEAQ. Based on the CDR3 plus reference TRBV7-6 and TRBJ1-2, the full variable domain is GAGVSQSPRYKVTKRGQDVALRCDPISGHVSLYWYRQALGQGPEFLTYFNYEAQQDKSGLPNDRFSAERPEGSISTLTIQRTEQRDSAMYRCASIPDGPTGCGVNGYTFGSGTRLTVV.

The CDR3 nucleotides are TGTGCCAGCAGTTACATGTTCGCGAACACCGGGGAGCTGTTTTTT. Protein product: CASSYMFANTGELFF. V and J are TRBV6-5 and TRBJ2-2; D call uncertain. V was shortened by 2 bases and J by 0 bases, with 7 bases between the two germline ends. Germline V gene sequence: CDR1 MNHEY, CDR2 SVGAGI. This CDR3 comprises 15 residues.

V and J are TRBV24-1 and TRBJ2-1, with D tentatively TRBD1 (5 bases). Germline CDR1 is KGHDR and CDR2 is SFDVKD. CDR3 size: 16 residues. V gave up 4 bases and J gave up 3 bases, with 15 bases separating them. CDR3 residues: CATSDSKIDSYNEQFF. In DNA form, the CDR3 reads TGTGCCACCAGTGACAGCAAGATAGACAGCTACAATGAGCAGTTCTTC.

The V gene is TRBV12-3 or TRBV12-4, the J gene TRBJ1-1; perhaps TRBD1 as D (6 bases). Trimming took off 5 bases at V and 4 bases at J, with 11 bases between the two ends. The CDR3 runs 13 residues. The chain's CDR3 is CASSTGRGTEAFF. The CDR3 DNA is TGTGCCAGCAGTACAGGGCGCGGCACTGAAGCTTTCTTT.

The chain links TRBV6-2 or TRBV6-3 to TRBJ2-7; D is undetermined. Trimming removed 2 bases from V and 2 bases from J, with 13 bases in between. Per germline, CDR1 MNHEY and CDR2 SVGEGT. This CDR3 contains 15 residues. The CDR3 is CASSYDSPRPYEQYF. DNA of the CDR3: TGTGCCAGCAGTTACGACTCTCCCAGACCCTACGAGCAGTACTTC.

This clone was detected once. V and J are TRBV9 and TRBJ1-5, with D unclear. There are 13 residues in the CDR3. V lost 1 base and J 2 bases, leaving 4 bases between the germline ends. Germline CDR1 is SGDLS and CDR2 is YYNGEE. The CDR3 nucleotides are TGTGCCAGCAGCGTAACAGGCAATCAGCCCCAGCATTTT. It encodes CASSVTGNQPQHF.

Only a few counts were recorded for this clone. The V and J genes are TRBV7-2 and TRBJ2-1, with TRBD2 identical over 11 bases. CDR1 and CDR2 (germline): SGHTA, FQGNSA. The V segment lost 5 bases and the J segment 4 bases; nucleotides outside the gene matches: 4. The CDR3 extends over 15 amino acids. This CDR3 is CASSKTSGTYNEQFF. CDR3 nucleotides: TGTGCCAGCAGCAAGACTAGCGGGACTTACAATGAGCAGTTCTTC. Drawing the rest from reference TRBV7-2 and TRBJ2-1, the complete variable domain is GAGVSQSPSNKVTEKGKDVELRCDPISGHTALYWYRQSLGQGLEFLIYFQGNSAPDKSGLPSDRFSAERTGGSVSTLTIQRTQQEDSAVYLCASSKTSGTYNEQFFGPGTRLTVL.

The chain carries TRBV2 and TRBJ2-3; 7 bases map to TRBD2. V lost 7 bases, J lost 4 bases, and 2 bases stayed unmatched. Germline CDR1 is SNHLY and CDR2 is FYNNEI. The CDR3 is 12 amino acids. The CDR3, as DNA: TGTGCCAGCAAGCGGGAAGCAGATACGCAGTATTTT. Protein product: CASKREADTQYF.

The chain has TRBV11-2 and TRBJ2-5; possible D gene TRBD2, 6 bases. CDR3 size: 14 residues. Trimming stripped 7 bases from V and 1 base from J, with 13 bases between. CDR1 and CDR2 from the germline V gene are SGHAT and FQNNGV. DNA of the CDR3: TGTGCCAGCAACACTGTCGGGGGCCAAGAGACCCAGTACTTC. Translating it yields CASNTVGGQETQYF.

CDR3 DNA: TGTGCCAGTAGTAGCCCACTGGCTAACTATGGCTACACCTTC. Translating it yields CASSSPLANYGYTF. The rearrangement joins TRBV19 to TRBJ1-2; D uncertain. Germline assignment: CDR1 LNHDA and CDR2 SQIVND (reference sequence). This CDR3 has 14 amino acids. Between the trimmed V and J ends, which lost 4 bases and 0 bases, there was a span of 9 bases.

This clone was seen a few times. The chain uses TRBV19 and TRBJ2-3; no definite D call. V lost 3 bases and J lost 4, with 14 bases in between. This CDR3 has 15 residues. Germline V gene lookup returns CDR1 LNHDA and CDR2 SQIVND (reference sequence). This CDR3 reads CASSIQPGMADTQYF. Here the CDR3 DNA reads TGTGCCAGTAGTATCCAACCAGGAATGGCAGATACGCAGTATTTT.

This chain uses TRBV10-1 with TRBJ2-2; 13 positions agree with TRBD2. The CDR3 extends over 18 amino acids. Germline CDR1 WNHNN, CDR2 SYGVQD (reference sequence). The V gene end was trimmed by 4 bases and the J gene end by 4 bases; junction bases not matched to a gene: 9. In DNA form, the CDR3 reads TGCGCCAGCAGTGGCACTAGCGGGGGGGCGTCTAGCACCGGGGAGCTGTTTTTT. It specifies CASSGTSGGASSTGELFF.